The 19 T cell receptor beta chains reported below all come from one sample, sequenced in a study of T cell clonotyping in hematopoietic cell transplantation. As to time point: recipient sample about 28 days before transplant, after cytoreduction. Sequenced by immunoSEQ multiplex PCR; TCRdb stores in-frame clones only, minus some. This table holds 10,000 or so clones, more than 65% found once. The sequencing here drew on peripheral blood mononuclear cells, taken before stem cell transplant. Receptor source: a man in his sixties with acute myeloid leukemia. Some clones in this sample may be carry-over from other donors' samples.

The chain is built from TRBV19 and TRBJ1-4; D uncertain. Deletions cut 1 base from V and 3 bases from J, with 3 bases between. CDR3 length: 13 residues. Germline values: CDR1 LNHDA, CDR2 SQIVND (reference sequence). CDR3 sequence: CASSIVPNEKLFF. The CDR3 DNA follows: TGTGCCAGTAGTATAGTCCCTAATGAAAAACTGTTTTTT.

V gene TRBV5-1 combines with J gene TRBJ2-1, with D unresolved. Trimming cost V 4 bases and J 3 bases, with 11 bases left between them. The CDR3 loop spans 14 amino acids. CDR1 is SGHRS, CDR2 YFSETQ, per germline. The CDR3 region has the DNA TGCGCCAGCAGCCGCTCGACTGACTACAATGAGCAGTTCTTC. The encoded protein is CASSRSTDYNEQFF. The whole variable domain, remainder taken from reference TRBV5-1 and TRBJ2-1, is KAGVTQTPRYLIKTRGQQVTLSCSPISGHRSVSWYQQTPGQGLQFLFEYFSETQRNKGNFPGRFSGRQFSNSRSEMNVSTLELGDSALYLCASSRSTDYNEQFFGPGTRLTVL.

The rearrangement uses TRBV5-6 and TRBJ2-1, with 7 bases that match TRBD2. This CDR3 contains 12 residues. Germline V gene data show CDR1 as SGHDT and CDR2 as YYEEEE. V was clipped by 4 bases and J by 8 bases; unmatched bases: 3. CDR3 sequence: CASSLRGYEQFF. The CDR3 DNA sequence: TGTGCCAGCAGCCTGCGGGGGTATGAGCAGTTCTTC.

The chain is built from TRBV30 and TRBJ2-7; 7 bases fit TRBD2. Germline CDR1 is GTSNPN and CDR2 is SVGIG (reference sequence). The CDR3 consists of 12 residues. The ends lost 6 bases at V and 5 bases at J; junction bases unmatched: 7. This chain's CDR3 is CACTPGLNEQYF. The CDR3 bases are TGTGCCTGTACGCCGGGACTAAACGAGCAGTACTTC.

This clone was found a few times. The chain uses TRBV6-4 and TRBJ2-3; perhaps D is TRBD1 or TRBD2 (5 bases each). CDR3 length: 13 residues. Germline-derived CDR1 and CDR2 are MRHNA and SNTAGT. Trimming took 6 bases from V and 1 from J, leaving 8 bases between them. The CDR3, as DNA: TGTGCCAGCAGCCCGGGGCGCACAGATACGCAGTATTTT. Translated: CASSPGRTDTQYF.

V and J are TRBV2 and TRBJ2-5, with 12 bases identical to TRBD2. The CDR3 runs 15 residues. Germline loops: CDR1 SNHLY, CDR2 FYNNEI. V shed 5 bases and J 2 bases; nucleotides not matched to a gene: 3. As DNA, the CDR3 is TGTGCCAGCAGTCCAACTAGCGGGGGGCAAGAGACCCAGTACTTC. It codes for CASSPTSGGQETQYF.

On this clone: This sample includes further DNA sequences coding for the same CDR3. V is TRBV6-5 and J is TRBJ1-1; D gene ambiguous. Germline V gives CDR1 MNHEY, CDR2 SVGAGI. V dropped 2 bases and J dropped 5 bases, with 6 bases sitting between them. This CDR3 is 12 amino acids long. In DNA, the CDR3 is TGTGCCAGCAGTTACGCGGGGACTGAAGCTTTCTTT. Encoded protein: CASSYAGTEAFF.

The V call is TRBV10-2, the J call TRBJ1-1; D is ambiguous. CDR1 WSHSY and CDR2 SAAADI come from the germline V gene. Deletions cut 1 base from V and 4 bases from J, with 7 bases between. The CDR3 extends over 13 amino acids. CDR3 nucleotide sequence: TGCGCCAGCAGTGAGTTACAGCGCACTGAAGCTTTCTTT. As protein: CASSELQRTEAFF.

This chain joins TRBV11-1 and TRBJ2-3; 10 bases are shared with TRBD2. The CDR3 has 16 amino acids. Germline values: CDR1 SGHAT, CDR2 FQDESV (reference sequence). The V and J ends lost 5 bases and 0 bases, in that order; junction bases with no gene match: 5. CDR3 residues: CASSASGGGSTDTQYF. CDR3 bases: TGTGCCAGCAGCGCGAGCGGGGGGGGGAGCACAGATACGCAGTATTTT.

The rearrangement joins TRBV5-1 to TRBJ1-6; D remains unclear. This CDR3 comprises 15 residues. Deletions cut 0 bases from V and 8 bases from J, with 12 bases between. The germline CDR1 and CDR2 sequences are SGHRS and YFSETQ. DNA of the CDR3: TGCGCCAGCAGCTTGGCCCCCCGAGGGTATTCACCCCTCCACTTT. It translates to CASSLAPRGYSPLHF.

This chain connects TRBV9 to TRBJ2-1; either TRBD1 or TRBD2 may fit D (6 bases each). The length of the CDR3 is 16 residues. The germline V gene encodes CDR1 SGDLS and CDR2 YYNGEE. V lost 0 bases to trimming and J lost 7 bases, with 17 bases between them. CDR3 residues: CASSVAIGGSFNEQFF. Written as DNA, the CDR3 is TGTGCCAGCAGCGTAGCAATAGGGGGGAGTTTTAATGAGCAGTTCTTC.

This chain uses TRBV6-1 with TRBJ1-2; D remains ambiguous. V lost 3 bases, J lost 6 bases, and 11 bases lay in between. Germline-derived CDR1 and CDR2 are MNHNS and SASEGT. The CDR3 totals 13 residues. The CDR3 DNA reads as TGTGCCAGCAGTGATAGGGCTGAAAATGGCTACACCTTC. It is translated as CASSDRAENGYTF.

The rearrangement joins TRBV30 to TRBJ1-2; TRBD1 matches at 7 bases. The CDR3 sequence is 12 residues long. Germline CDR1 GTSNPN, CDR2 SVGIG (reference sequence). V trimming: 1 base; J trimming: 7 bases; junction bases outside the gene matches: 3. This CDR3 is CAWSAGTVGYTF. For the CDR3, the DNA is TGTGCCTGGAGTGCCGGGACAGTTGGCTACACCTTC.

This clone appeared once. This rearrangement joins TRBV30 to TRBJ1-4; D call uncertain. Germline CDR1 is GTSNPN and CDR2 is SVGIG (reference sequence). Deletions cut 0 bases from V and 13 bases from J, with 9 bases between. CDR3 length: 11 amino acids. The CDR3 sequence: CAWSVLGSLFF. The CDR3 DNA reads TGTGCCTGGAGTGTACTAGGGTCACTGTTTTTT.

This clone was counted a few times. This sequence joins TRBV7-6 and TRBJ1-1, with 7 bases aligning to TRBD1. This CDR3 spans 13 amino acids. The germline V gene encodes CDR1 SGHVS and CDR2 FNYEAQ. V shed 2 bases and J 4 bases; nucleotides not matched to a gene: 1. Written as DNA, the CDR3 is TGTGCCAGCAGCTTATCAGGGGGCACTGAAGCTTTCTTT. This sequence encodes CASSLSGGTEAFF.

The rearrangement joins TRBV7-2 to TRBJ2-7; D is unclear. Trimming cost V 5 bases and J 3 bases, with 5 bases left between them. This CDR3 contains 11 residues. Germline CDR1 is SGHTA and CDR2 is FQGNSA. The CDR3 region is CASSDRYEQYF. CDR3 in DNA: TGTGCCAGCAGCGACCGCTACGAGCAGTACTTC.

The V call is TRBV6-5, the J call TRBJ2-1; perhaps TRBD1 as D (5 bases). This CDR3 comprises 13 residues. Per germline, CDR1 MNHEY and CDR2 SVGAGI. The V end lost 11 bases, the J end lost 3 bases, and 14 bases lay between the germline ends. The CDR3 is CAGHQGSYNEQFF. DNA of the CDR3: TGTGCCGGGCATCAGGGTAGCTACAATGAGCAGTTCTTC.

V is TRBV9 and J is TRBJ2-2; possibly TRBD1 for D (6 bases). V lost 0 bases, J lost 3 bases, and 9 bases lay in between. Germline values: CDR1 SGDLS, CDR2 YYNGEE. The CDR3 loop spans 15 amino acids. CDR3 sequence reads: CASSVGQDHTGELFF. The CDR3 DNA reads as TGTGCCAGCAGCGTAGGACAGGACCACACCGGGGAGCTGTTTTTT.

The rearrangement joins TRBV11-3 to TRBJ2-3; TRBD1 matches 12 bases. CDR1 and CDR2 from the germline V gene are SGHNT and YENEEA. The trim removed 3 bases at V and 4 bases at J, leaving 8 bases unmatched. The length of the CDR3 is 17 residues. CDR3 DNA sequence: TGTGCCAGCAGCTTGGGGGTGGGACAGGGGGCATCAGATACGCAGTATTTT. Its translation is CASSLGVGQGASDTQYF. Supplemented by reference TRBV11-3 and TRBJ2-3, the full variable domain reads EAGVVQSPRYKIIEKKQPVAFWCNPISGHNTLYWYLQNLGQGPELLIRYENEEAVDDSQLPKDRFSAERLKGVDSTLKIQPAELGDSAVYLCASSLGVGQGASDTQYFGPGTRLTVL.